The entry that follows covers one T cell receptor (beta chain) sequence. The antigen it binds to is not known. Its ends do not fully match the called genes, so a read error is possible. Starting from about 550 ng total RNA, TCRbeta-specific cDNA was produced by reverse transcription with a constant-region primer and ProtoScript II reverse transcriptase. The TCRbeta libraries were prepared through three rounds of nested multiplex PCR following a slightly modified ARM-PCR procedure. Each of the first two PCR rounds ran for about 11 cycles using multiplex TRBV1-TRBV30 forward primers together with a Cbeta reverse primer. Sample barcodes and Illumina adapters were attached in a final 25-cycle PCR using Deep VentR polymerase. Before sequencing, amplicons between 200 and 500 bp were purified from gel using a QIAquick gel extraction kit. TCRbeta amplicons were sequenced on an Illumina HiSeq 2500 with 250-bp paired-end reads. Processing in the source paper ran as follows. To recover full CDR3 sequences, reads were quality-trimmed using Trimmomatic v0.33 and paired reads were then merged using FLASH v1.2.11. V, D and J germline segments were assigned to the rearranged TCRbeta sequences using MiGEC v1.2.1b. Clonotype statistics and Shannon-Wiener diversity indices were calculated with VDJtools v1.0.0. Except for diversity analysis, only the 250 most abundant clonotypes of each sample were used in subsequent analyses to reduce sampling bias. TCRdb reworked the public reads: Q25 trimming with fastp, MiXCR clone assembly, productive beta chains retained. Every distinct CDR3 protein forms one entry, paired with its most common genes and DNA. The V and J calls were determined by TCRdb, not by the authors. This sample comprises more than 30,000 distinct CDR3 sequences, 75% of them detected only once. About 35% of the sample comes from the top ten.

These data come from a study of tumor-infiltrating lymphocytes in primary liver carcinoma listed by TCRdb under 2017. For context, the study as a whole: Of the five patients (three men and two women, aged 30 to 69 years), four had hepatocellular carcinoma and one had combined HCC and intrahepatic cholangiocarcinoma. The five patients had tumors of stage T1-T3 N0M0, with maximum diameters ranging from 4.2 to 10 cm. Roughly 3.5 to 8 million productive TCRbeta reads were obtained per sample, and no significant difference in read depth was found between tissue types. For each liver tumor, the study sampled five regions along with adjacent normal tissue and blood, and applied TCRbeta repertoire sequencing, expression microarrays and whole-exome sequencing. A total of roughly 35 specimens from 5 patients, comprising some 25 tumor regions, 5 adjacent noncancerous liver tissues and 5 peripheral blood samples, were covered by TCRbeta repertoire sequencing. Repertoires from technical replicates were highly reproducible, with mean shared-clone rates roughly 0.87 and correlation coefficients above 0.95. On the study overall, not on this receptor specifically: Pairs of tumor regions showed greater repertoire overlap (mean about 36%) than tumor-adjacent pairs (17%) or tumor-blood pairs (roughly 15%), which is consistent with antigen-driven expansion. With just 4 or 5 patients in the study, the authors point out that the findings should be validated in a larger study. Bulk unsorted samples precluded comparing CD4+ and CD8+ T cell repertoires. Because only the TCR beta chain was sequenced and unpaired alpha chains were not captured, true repertoire diversity is likely underestimated. The top 250 clones accounted for a significantly greater share of the repertoire in tumors than in blood (p = 0.039).

Sequences KGHDR (CDR1) and SFDVKD (CDR2) are obtained from the germline V gene. The cysteine opens and the phenylalanine closes a CDR3 of 14 amino acids. The retained sequence is limited to the CDR3, 42 bases, with the frame set at the first base. Without any cell sorting, total RNA and DNA were co-extracted from approximately 20-30 mg of bulk tissue using the AllPrep DNA/RNA mini kit. Between late 2015 and 2016, five patients in China with histopathologically diagnosed primary liver carcinoma had surgical resection. Patients had chronic HBV infection and were treatment-naive at sampling. Fresh tumor and adjacent tissue pieces were bisected; one half was stored in RNAlater at -80°C, the other sent for histology.

Recombination connected TRBV24-1 to TRBJ2-2; tentative D gene TRBD1, with 5 bases matching. The sequence derives from a man in his forties with primary liver carcinoma and hepatitis B virus infection. Source material: tumor-adjacent normal liver tissue. Here the CDR3 is given as CVTGPRRDHGELFF. In nucleotide form, the sequence is TGTGTCACCGGACCCCGCAGGGATCATGGGGAGCTGTTTTTT.